The 4 T cell receptor beta chains given below trace back to one sample, sequenced in a study of T cell repertoires in cytomegalovirus infection. No antigen has been assigned to these receptors. TCRdb re-called the reads through MiXCR, storing one row per CDR3 protein. The sample has approximately 910,000 distinct CDR3 sequences; around 30% are singletons. Sequencing used cultured CD8+ T cells from PBMCs, obtained from culture after CMV antigen stimulation. The origin of the receptors is a human donor in good health (CMV status not recorded). Some clones in this sample may be carry-over from other donors' samples.

V gene TRBV25-1 combines with J gene TRBJ1-5; D not resolved. Germline V gene sequence: CDR1 MGHDK, CDR2 SYGVNS. CDR3 size: 14 residues. Trimming removed 3 bases at V and 4 bases at J, with 10 bases between. The CDR3, as DNA: TGTGCCAGCAGTGATCCACTCTCAAATCAGCCCCAGCATTTT. Translation: CASSDPLSNQPQHF.

This clonotype occurred many times. The V call is TRBV7-2, the J call TRBJ2-3, with TRBD1 as a possible D gene (5 bases). Between the trimmed V and J ends, which lost 1 base and 11 bases, there was a span of 16 bases. The CDR3 covers 14 residues. Looked up from germline, CDR1 is SGHTA and CDR2 is FQGNSA. DNA for the CDR3: TGTGCCAGCAGCTTAGTCTTGGGTGGCAGGGAGCAGTATTTT. Its translation is CASSLVLGGREQYF.

This clonotype was observed a handful of times. The chain carries TRBV7-6 and TRBJ2-1; unclear D gene. Trimming shortened V by 5 bases and J by 6 bases, and 14 bases separated the two germline ends. CDR3 length: 14 amino acids. CDR1 SGHVS and CDR2 FNYEAQ come from the germline V gene. The CDR3 bases are TGTGCCAGCAGCATTAACTCGGGCAGCAATGAGCAGTTCTTC. Protein product: CASSINSGSNEQFF.

A few counts support this clonotype. The chain is built from TRBV12-3 or TRBV12-4 and TRBJ1-2; D remains unclear. Trimming removed 8 bases at V and 8 bases at J, with 24 bases between. The CDR3 has 15 residues. This chain's CDR3 is CASYGPGPNSTGYTF. The CDR3 region has the DNA TGTGCCAGCTACGGCCCCGGACCTAACTCGACAGGCTACACCTTC.